This passage covers 3 T cell receptor beta chains from one sample sequenced in a study of shared clonotypes between healthy human individuals. This table comes from immunoSEQ multiplex PCR, and its TCRdb copy is limited to in-frame clones, with some not included. The sample yields about 490,000 clones, almost 80% seen once. The sequencing sample was made of PBMCs. The receptors come from a woman in her thirties or forties in good health. Some clones in this sample may be carry-over from other donors' samples.

A word on this clone: At one end, the junction sequence differs from germline, possibly due to a read error. CDR3: CASSNRVDYCYTF. The CDR3 nucleotides read TGTGCCAGCAGCAACAGGGTGGACTATTGCTACACCTTC. The chain is built from TRBV2 and TRBJ1-2, with D possibly being TRBD1 (6 bases). Germline values: CDR1 SNHLY, CDR2 FYNNEI. This CDR3 has 13 amino acids.

The rearrangement links TRBV27 to TRBJ2-7, with a possible D match to TRBD2 (6 bases). CDR1 MNHEY and CDR2 SMNVEV come from the germline V gene (reference sequence). V gave up 3 bases and J gave up 5 bases, with 11 bases separating them. CDR3 size: 13 residues. The CDR3 nucleotides read TGTGCCAGCAGTTTTGGTAGCGGCAACGAGCAGTACTTC. Translated, it gives CASSFGSGNEQYF.

This clone has more than one count but fewer than ten. This sequence joins TRBV7-2 and TRBJ1-1; D is possibly TRBD1 (6 bases). CDR1 is SGHTA and CDR2 is FQGNSA in the germline V gene. The CDR3 runs 15 residues. Trimming removed 4 bases from V and 1 base from J, with 13 bases in between. This CDR3 is CASSWAGQKNTEAFF. DNA of the CDR3: TGTGCCAGCAGCTGGGCAGGACAGAAGAACACTGAAGCTTTCTTT.